Listed here are 22 T cell receptor beta chains from one sample, sequenced in a study of T cell responses to AZD1222 COVID-19 vaccine. Measured with immunoSEQ multiplex PCR; TCRdb has only the in-frame clones, and not every one. Among fewer than 120,000 clones listed, about 88% were seen once. The specimen comprised peripheral blood, sampled on day 0 of AZD1222 vaccination. The receptors derive from an adult in good health.

In DNA form, the CDR3 reads TGTGCCAGCAGCTTCGGGGACAGGGGGCTTGGTGATTCACCCCTCCACTTT. It yields the protein CASSFGDRGLGDSPLHF. The chain couples TRBV5-5 to TRBJ1-6; TRBD1 matches at 12 bases. V dropped 2 bases and J dropped 8; count of bases not matched to a gene: 8. Germline CDR1 is SGHKS and CDR2 is YYEKEE (reference sequence). CDR3 length equals 17 residues.

The J gene is TRBJ1-2, the V gene TRBV6-1; tentative D call: TRBD1 (5 bases). The CDR3 is 17 residues long. Germline V gene data show CDR1 as MNHNS and CDR2 as SASEGT. V lost 2 bases, J lost 1 base, and 17 bases lay in between. CDR3 DNA: TGTGCCAGCAGTGAAAATTGGGGGTCCCTCCTTAACTATGGCTACACCTTC. Protein sequence: CASSENWGSLLNYGYTF.

The J gene is TRBJ2-7, the V gene TRBV4-1; the match to TRBD1 covers 8 bases. CDR1 and CDR2 from the germline V gene are MGHRA and YSYEKL. CDR3 length: 16 residues. V trimming: 3 bases; J trimming: 3 bases; junction bases outside the gene matches: 10. This CDR3 reads CASSHHPVGQGYEQYF. In DNA form, the CDR3 reads TGCGCCAGCAGCCACCACCCTGTTGGACAGGGCTACGAGCAGTACTTC.

The chain uses TRBV6-5 and TRBJ1-1, with no clear D. Germline CDR1 is MNHEY and CDR2 is SVGAGI. This CDR3 is 14 amino acids long. Trimming shortened V by 8 bases and J by 3 bases, and 16 bases separated the two germline ends. CDR3 nucleotides: TGTGCCAGCGCCAGATCGAGAGAGCACACTGAAGCTTTCTTT. Translating it yields CASARSREHTEAFF.

The chain recombines TRBV11-2 with TRBJ1-5, with 7 bases aligning to TRBD1. Germline lookup yields CDR1 SGHAT and CDR2 FQNNGV. The CDR3 is 19 residues long. The junction had 12 bases not matched to a gene; V was cut back by 1 base and J by 0 bases. The CDR3 bases are TGTGCCAGCAGCTTAGGGTCCACAACAGGGGTGGTTAGCAATCAGCCCCAGCATTTT. This encodes CASSLGSTTGVVSNQPQHF. Full variable domain (outside the CDR3, taken from reference TRBV11-2 and TRBJ1-5): EAGVAQSPRYKIIEKRQSVAFWCNPISGHATLYWYQQILGQGPKLLIQFQNNGVVDDSQLPKDRFSAERLKGVDSTLKIQPAKLEDSAVYLCASSLGSTTGVVSNQPQHFGDGTRLSIL.

This sequence joins TRBV6-5 and TRBJ2-7, with 10 bases aligning to TRBD2. Germline values: CDR1 MNHEY, CDR2 SVGAGI. The CDR3 runs 15 residues. Losses at the gene ends were 2 bases for V and 4 bases for J; bases not matched to a gene: 5. The CDR3 sequence is CASSYNQAGGYEQYF. In DNA form, the CDR3 reads TGTGCCAGCAGTTACAATCAAGCGGGAGGGTACGAGCAGTACTTC.

CDR3 nucleotide sequence: TGTGCCAGCAGCCAACAACCAGCACCGATGGGCGGGGAGCTGTTTTTT. Translation gives CASSQQPAPMGGELFF. The chain links TRBV14 to TRBJ2-2; D call uncertain. With 2 bases removed from V and 7 bases from J, the gap between germline ends came to 17 bases. CDR1 is SGHDN and CDR2 is FVKESK in the germline V gene. The CDR3 spans 16 residues.

A few counts support this clone. The gene calls are TRBV6-5 and TRBJ1-1; no clear D. Germline V gene lookup returns CDR1 MNHEY and CDR2 SVGAGI. This CDR3 spans 14 amino acids. The ends were cut back, 0 bases at V and 1 base at J, with 6 bases in the middle. CDR3 residues: CASSYSRENTEAFF. The CDR3, as DNA: TGTGCCAGCAGTTACTCGAGGGAGAACACTGAAGCTTTCTTT.

This clone has a handful of counts. The V call is TRBV6-5, the J call TRBJ2-1; 7 bases fit TRBD2. V dropped 11 bases and J dropped 5; count of bases not matched to a gene: 12. This CDR3 region has 14 residues. CDR1 is MNHEY, CDR2 SVGAGI, per germline. CDR3 DNA sequence: TGTGCCGGCCGCGTCGGGGGGTGGGACAATGAGCAGTTCTTC. Translation gives CAGRVGGWDNEQFF.

This chain connects TRBV30 to TRBJ1-1; D is unclear. This CDR3 comprises 14 residues. The V end lost 5 bases, the J end lost 4 bases, and 17 bases lay between the germline ends. Germline V gives CDR1 GTSNPN, CDR2 SVGIG (reference sequence). The CDR3 sequence is CAWGLAMGGTEAFF. Here the CDR3 DNA reads TGTGCCTGGGGGCTAGCGATGGGCGGCACTGAAGCTTTCTTT.

The chain carries TRBV4-1 and TRBJ2-7, with D possibly TRBD1 on 6 matching bases. Trimming removed 3 bases at V and 0 bases at J, with 18 bases between. The CDR3 contains 17 residues. Looked up from germline, CDR1 is MGHRA and CDR2 is YSYEKL. The CDR3 loop reads CASSHGSGQGSSYEQYF. The CDR3 coding sequence is TGCGCCAGCAGCCACGGATCAGGGCAGGGGAGCTCCTACGAGCAGTACTTC.

The V call is TRBV7-6, the J call TRBJ1-1; 9 nucleotides match TRBD1. Germline assignment: CDR1 SGHVS and CDR2 FNYEAQ. The CDR3 covers 15 residues. V was clipped by 4 bases and J by 6 bases; unmatched bases: 9. The CDR3 nucleotides read TGTGCCAGCAGCTACGGACAGGGGAGAAGCCCTGAAGCTTTCTTT. Translating it yields CASSYGQGRSPEAFF.

CDR3 loop: CASSEGLGTEAFF. In DNA, the CDR3 is TGTGCCAGCAGTGAAGGGTTAGGCACTGAAGCTTTCTTT. This chain links TRBV2 with TRBJ1-1; D uncertain. Germline CDR1 is SNHLY and CDR2 is FYNNEI. V lost 1 base, J lost 4 bases, and 7 bases lay in between. This CDR3 is 13 amino acids long. Full variable domain (remainder filled in from reference TRBV2 and TRBJ1-1): EPEVTQTPSHQVTQMGQEVILRCVPISNHLYFYWYRQILGQKVEFLVSFYNNEISEKSEIFDDQFSVERPDGSNFTLKIRSTKLEDSAMYFCASSEGLGTEAFFGQGTRLTVV.

The rearrangement links TRBV29-1 to TRBJ1-2; 7 nucleotides align to TRBD1. The V and J ends lost 6 bases and 5 bases, in that order; junction bases with no gene match: 9. Germline V lookup: CDR1 SQVTM, CDR2 ANQGSEA. The CDR3 runs 13 residues. CDR3 protein: CSVGDSGVYGYTF. The DNA for the CDR3 is TGCAGCGTCGGGGACAGTGGTGTATATGGCTACACCTTC.

V is TRBV5-1 and J is TRBJ2-7, with a possible D match to TRBD2 (5 bases). CDR3 length: 13 residues. The V gene's germline CDR1 is SGHRS and CDR2 YFSETQ. Deletions cut 7 bases from V and 0 bases from J, with 11 bases between. In nucleotides, the CDR3 is TGCGCCAGCGGGAGCCCTTACTCCTACGAGCAGTACTTC. Residues: CASGSPYSYEQYF.

The V call is TRBV7-6, the J call TRBJ1-1; D possibly corresponds to TRBD1 (5 bases). The CDR3 sequence is 14 residues long. Looked up from germline, CDR1 is SGHVS and CDR2 is FNYEAQ. Between the trimmed V and J ends, which lost 1 base and 5 bases, there was a span of 11 bases. CDR3 residues: CASSLGGGGTEAFF. The CDR3 DNA is TGTGCCAGCAGCTTAGGGGGGGGAGGGACTGAAGCTTTCTTT. The full variable domain, with the rest looked up from reference TRBV7-6 and TRBJ1-1, is GAGVSQSPRYKVTKRGQDVALRCDPISGHVSLYWYRQALGQGPEFLTYFNYEAQQDKSGLPNDRFSAERPEGSISTLTIQRTEQRDSAMYRCASSLGGGGTEAFFGQGTRLTVV.

The chain uses TRBV5-8 and TRBJ1-1, with unresolved D. The germline V gene has CDR1 SGHTS and CDR2 YDEGEE. This CDR3 has 11 amino acids. Deletions cut 7 bases from V and 1 base from J, with 5 bases between. The chain's CDR3 is CASGENTEAFF. The CDR3 DNA is TGTGCCAGCGGGGAGAACACTGAAGCTTTCTTT.

V gene TRBV30 combines with J gene TRBJ1-2; TRBD1 matches at 9 bases. CDR1 and CDR2 (germline): GTSNPN, SVGIG (reference sequence). This CDR3 has 12 amino acids. After removal of 3 bases from V and 7 bases from J, the junction contained 3 bases not matched to a gene. The CDR3 here is CAWRGTGSGYTF. CDR3 sequence (DNA): TGTGCCTGGAGAGGGACAGGGAGTGGCTACACCTTC.

This chain uses TRBV18 with TRBJ1-2; D is possibly TRBD1 (6 bases). Germline values: CDR1 KGHSH, CDR2 LQKENI. Deletions cut 3 bases from V and 0 bases from J, with 20 bases between. The CDR3 totals 18 residues. In DNA, the CDR3 is TGTGCCAGCTCACCCCAAAACCCCCGGGGGACAACTAACTATGGCTACACCTTC. Translated, it gives CASSPQNPRGTTNYGYTF.

The chain links TRBV19 to TRBJ2-7; D is ambiguous. The CDR3 totals 15 residues. With 5 bases removed from V and 4 bases from J, the gap between germline ends came to 18 bases. CDR1 is LNHDA and CDR2 is SQIVND in the germline V gene (reference sequence). In DNA, the CDR3 is TGTGCCAGTAGTGCCCAGTCCGGGCCCCGTTACGAGCAGTACTTC. Translation: CASSAQSGPRYEQYF.

The chain joins TRBV5-5 to TRBJ1-1; D is unresolved. The CDR3 is 13 residues long. Germline V gene data show CDR1 as SGHKS and CDR2 as YYEKEE (reference sequence). V was pared by 4 bases and J by 1 base, with 8 bases between. The CDR3 region has the DNA TGTGCCAGCAGCCTAAAAGAGAACACTGAAGCTTTCTTT. Protein product: CASSLKENTEAFF.

This chain joins TRBV5-1 and TRBJ1-1; the D gene is possibly TRBD1 (5 bases). Trimming left V 4 bases short and J 1 base short, with 20 bases between. Germline values: CDR1 SGHRS, CDR2 YFSETQ. The CDR3 loop spans 17 amino acids. CDR3 bases: TGCGCCAGCAGCCTCAACAGTGGTTGGGGGTCGAACACTGAAGCTTTCTTT. Protein: CASSLNSGWGSNTEAFF. The entire variable domain, with the rest obtained from reference TRBV5-1 and TRBJ1-1, is as follows: KAGVTQTPRYLIKTRGQQVTLSCSPISGHRSVSWYQQTPGQGLQFLFEYFSETQRNKGNFPGRFSGRQFSNSRSEMNVSTLELGDSALYLCASSLNSGWGSNTEAFFGQGTRLTVV.